The 19 T cell receptor beta chains below were found in one sample sequenced in a study of Graves' ophthalmopathy and Graves' hyperthyroidism. From RNA, the CDR3 regions of TCR beta chains were amplified and sequenced. HTBI-primed first-round RT-PCR preceded second-round multiplex PCR. From the multiplex PCR reads, TCRdb called clonotypes with MiXCR, one entry per CDR3 protein. The table has hundreds of thousands of distinct CDR3 sequences, roughly 40% seen once; the top ten hold 35% to 55%. The sequenced sample consisted of peripheral blood. These receptors were collected from an adult man with Graves' ophthalmopathy.

The chain employs TRBV29-1 and TRBJ1-4; 8 bases fit TRBD1. The germline CDR1 and CDR2 sequences are SQVTM and ANQGSEA. This CDR3 region has 12 residues. The junction had 4 bases not matched to a gene; V was cut back by 3 bases and J by 10 bases. The CDR3 sequence is CSVERTGRKLFF. For the CDR3, the DNA is TGCAGCGTTGAGCGGACAGGGCGAAAACTGTTTTTT.

The table lists this clonotype with a few counts. The chain couples TRBV13 to TRBJ1-2, with TRBD1 identical over 8 bases. Germline V gene sequence: CDR1 PRHDT, CDR2 FYEKMQ (reference sequence). The ends lost 5 bases at V and 7 bases at J; junction bases unmatched: 9. CDR3 length equals 14 residues. The CDR3 region has the DNA TGTGCCAGCAGCCCCGGACAGGGCCTGGGTGGCTACACCTTC. Encoded protein: CASSPGQGLGGYTF.

This clonotype was seen repeatedly, ten times or more. This chain connects TRBV7-7 to TRBJ2-5; the D gene is possibly TRBD1 (5 bases). Germline V lookup: CDR1 SSHAT, CDR2 FNYEAQ (reference sequence). Trimming removed 10 bases from V and 5 bases from J, with 11 bases in between. CDR3 length equals 11 residues. DNA for the CDR3: TGTGCCACAGGGCCCGGGGAGACCCAGTACTTC. Its translation: CATGPGETQYF.

Turning to this clonotype: This CDR3 is missing its conserved last phenylalanine or tryptophan, likely due to a read error. The chain has TRBV19 and TRBJ1-6; 7 nucleotides match TRBD1. The length of the CDR3 is 13 residues. Germline V gene lookup returns CDR1 LNHDA and CDR2 SQIVND (reference sequence). V dropped 9 bases and J dropped 6; count of bases not matched to a gene: 5. CDR3 DNA: TGTGCCAGCACCCGGGACAGTAATTCACCCCTCCACCTT. Its protein product is CASTRDSNSPLHL.

The chain carries TRBV7-6 and TRBJ2-7; 7 bases are shared with TRBD2. CDR1 is SGHVS, CDR2 FNYEAQ, per germline. This CDR3 has 15 residues. Losses at the gene ends were 1 base for V and 7 bases for J; bases not matched to a gene: 10. The CDR3 nucleotides are TGTGCCAGCAGCTTAGATGGGGGAGGGCCGCGGGAGCAGTACTTC. Protein: CASSLDGGGPREQYF.

This clonotype was seen at least ten times. This chain joins TRBV9 and TRBJ2-5; a weak D match, TRBD1 (5 bases). The CDR3 contains 17 residues. CDR1 SGDLS and CDR2 YYNGEE come from the germline V gene. Trimming removed 2 bases from V and 5 bases from J, with 22 bases in between. In DNA, the CDR3 is TGTGCCAGCAGCGTCCGTGTGGGGCGTGGGGCGGAGGAGACCCAGTACTTC. It yields the protein CASSVRVGRGAEETQYF.

The V call is TRBV19, the J call TRBJ1-2; D gene unclear. Per the germline V gene, CDR1 is LNHDA and CDR2 is SQIVND (reference sequence). There are 12 residues in the CDR3. V lost 6 bases and J lost 8, with 13 bases in between. The CDR3 protein is CASSPAAGGYTF. CDR3 nucleotides: TGTGCCAGTAGCCCCGCCGCGGGCGGCTACACCTTC.

There are many counts of this clonotype. The chain employs TRBV2 and TRBJ1-6; the match to TRBD1 covers 7 bases. This CDR3 has 14 amino acids. J gave up 7 bases and V 6 bases, and 6 bases lay outside the gene matches. Germline V lookup: CDR1 SNHLY, CDR2 FYNNEI. DNA for the CDR3: TGTGCCAGCAGAGCAACAGGGGCCAATTCACCCCTCCACTTT. Residues: CASRATGANSPLHF.

This clonotype showed up just a few times. Sequence at one end of the junction differs from germline and may be a read error. The chain carries TRBV7-9 and TRBJ1-4; D is unresolved. CDR1 and CDR2 from the germline V gene are SEHNR and FQNEAQ (reference sequence). CDR3 length equals 15 residues. CDR3 sequence (DNA): TGTACCAGCAGCTTAAGCCCCAGCCAGTCCGAAAAACTGTTTTTT. Translating gives CTSSLSPSQSEKLFF.

The chain carries TRBV6-2 or TRBV6-3 and TRBJ2-7, with D perhaps matching TRBD1 or TRBD2 (7 bases each). The V gene lost 5 bases and the J gene lost 5 bases, with 16 bases spanning the gap. The CDR3 covers 14 residues. CDR1 and CDR2 from the germline V gene are MNHEY and SVGEGT. The CDR3 DNA reads TGTGCCAGCAGTAAACGACAGGGAGGGGACGAGCAGTACTTC. Translated, it gives CASSKRQGGDEQYF.

On this clonotype: A read error may account for a junction end that differs from germline. The J gene is TRBJ1-4, the V gene TRBV10-3, with unresolved D. The CDR3 runs 11 residues. From germline, CDR1 is ENHRY and CDR2 SYGVKD. CDR3 amino acids: CTISVGEKLLF. The CDR3 coding sequence is TGTACCATCAGTGTTGGAGAAAAACTGCTTTTT.

This clonotype was seen a single time. The CDR3 DNA is TGCAGCGTTGAGAATGGGCCGTTGGACACTGAAGCTTTCTTT. It encodes CSVENGPLDTEAFF. The V gene is TRBV29-1, the J gene TRBJ1-1; no clear D gene. CDR1 and CDR2 from the germline V gene are SQVTM and ANQGSEA. With 3 bases removed from V and 3 bases from J, the gap between germline ends came to 14 bases. CDR3 length: 14 residues. The whole variable domain, remainder taken from reference TRBV29-1 and TRBJ1-1, is SAVISQKPSRDICQRGTSLTIQCQVDSQVTMMFWYRQQPGQSLTLIATANQGSEATYESGFVIDKFPISRPNLTFSTLTVSNMSPEDSSIYLCSVENGPLDTEAFFGQGTRLTVV.

In nucleotides, the CDR3 is TGTGCCAGCCTAAATCGACCTCACGAGTACTATGGCTACACCTTC. Translated, it gives CASLNRPHEYYGYTF. The chain is built from TRBV19 and TRBJ1-2; D is unclear. This CDR3 contains 15 residues. Germline V gives CDR1 LNHDA, CDR2 SQIVND (reference sequence). V was clipped by 9 bases and J by 3 bases, with 20 bases between them. The entire variable domain, with the rest obtained from reference TRBV19 and TRBJ1-2, is as follows: DGGITQSPKYLFRKEGQNVTLSCEQNLNHDAMYWYRQDPGQGLRLIYYSQIVNDFQKGDIAEGYSVSREKKESFPLTVTSAQKNPTAFYLCASLNRPHEYYGYTFGSGTRLTVV.

The chain employs TRBV10-3 and TRBJ1-4, with a possible D match to TRBD1 (5 bases). Germline CDR1 reads ENHRY; CDR2 reads SYGVKD. This CDR3 region has 15 residues. V gave up 0 bases and J gave up 4 bases, with 9 bases separating them. The CDR3, as DNA: TGTGCCATCAGTGAGTCCTCGGGACTTAATGAAAAACTGTTTTTT. This gives the protein CAISESSGLNEKLFF.

The rearrangement joins TRBV7-2 to TRBJ2-2; possibly TRBD2 for D (6 bases). Germline assignment: CDR1 SGHTA and CDR2 FQGNSA. The CDR3 is 14 amino acids. V shed 1 base and J shed 9 bases, with 12 bases lying between them. The CDR3 DNA is TGTGCCAGCAGCTTAGTCGGGGGTAACCGGGAGCTGTTTTTT. Its protein product is CASSLVGGNRELFF.

This chain links TRBV25-1 with TRBJ1-3; D unclear. The V and J ends lost 6 bases and 1 base respectively, with 16 bases between them. CDR1 is MGHDK and CDR2 is SYGVNS in the germline V gene. The CDR3 is made up of 16 amino acids. CDR3 in amino acids: CASSQDAGVSGNTIYF. CDR3 nucleotide sequence: TGTGCCAGCAGCCAAGATGCTGGGGTATCTGGAAACACCATATATTTT.

In its sample, this clonotype was seen many times. This rearrangement joins TRBV24-1 to TRBJ2-2; a possible D gene is TRBD2 (5 bases). This CDR3 region has 16 residues. CDR1 KGHDR and CDR2 SFDVKD come from the germline V gene. V was pared by 3 bases and J by 4 bases, with 14 bases between. CDR3 region: CATSDPTGGGTGELFF. The CDR3 nucleotides are TGTGCCACCAGTGATCCCACCGGAGGCGGCACCGGGGAGCTGTTTTTT.

This chain uses TRBV7-9 with TRBJ2-7; TRBD2 aligns across 7 bases. V dropped 1 base and J dropped 8; count of bases not matched to a gene: 8. This CDR3 is built from 14 residues. In germline, CDR1 is SEHNR, CDR2 FQNEAQ (reference sequence). CDR3 bases: TGTGCCAGCAGCTTAGGAAGTGGGAGGGCTAAGCAGTACTTC. It codes for CASSLGSGRAKQYF.

V and J are TRBV10-3 and TRBJ1-1; D not resolved. Germline CDR1 is ENHRY and CDR2 is SYGVKD. The length of the CDR3 is 10 residues. CDR3 DNA: TGTGCTATGCGAGTTGATGAAGCTTTCTTT. Translating it yields CAMRVDEAFF.